The T cell receptor (beta chain) under discussion was sequenced for a study of blood T cell repertoires in COVID-19 (TCRdb year 2020). Some background on the complete study: The collaborator samples originated in the United States, Italy and Spain and spanned the acute and convalescent phases of COVID-19. Deeply sampled blood TCRbeta repertoires from subjects exposed to, actively infected with, or recovered from COVID-19 were included in the dataset. The material from the prospective study consisted of cDNA or gDNA derived from T cells, B-cell-depleted T cells, or PBMCs. HLA class I and class II types, where available, came from metadata supplied by the sample provider rather than from assay-based typing. The repertoires were released in a freely available public database meant as a resource for research on the immune response to SARS-CoV-2. Nearly every sample came with metadata listing a de-identified subject ID, COVID-19 status, age in years and sex. Samples came from the ongoing ImmuneRACE study (first 160 participants) plus 1,254 subjects from 6 global collaborators.

What the work shows at the level of the full study, not this receptor alone: How much clinical and demographic metadata was included differed by source and by participant, and the metadata was provided uncurated.

Of note for this clone: Its antigen is still unknown. No base qualities exist here, and no much larger clone lies one base off it.

TCRbeta CDR3 regions were amplified from genomic DNA by means of the immunoSEQ Assay, a bias-controlled multiplex PCR. The source study handled its data this way. Nucleated cell counts per sample were estimated from amplification of reference gene primers within the assay. Sequence reads were collapsed and filtered to measure the absolute abundance of every unique TCRbeta CDR3 rearrangement. For each sample, productive Simpson clonality was calculated as the square root of Simpson's diversity index across productive rearrangements. Sourced from immuneACCESS, this table was stored by TCRdb with only in-frame sequences that have V and J called. A share of the clones is absent; for the studies checked, an unresolved V gene accounts for under half, and the remainder has no known explanation. D and trimming come from the DNA, and the V and J calls and clone size come from that table. This sample lists about 280,000 clones; nearly 90% were detected once. Jointly, the top ten make up 1.5% to 2% of the sample.

Spanning cysteine to phenylalanine, the CDR3 consists of 17 amino acids. Just the 51-base CDR3 DNA is kept, in frame starting at base 1. Reading the germline V gene gives CDR1 LGHNA and CDR2 YSLEER. V is reduced by 0 bases and J by 2 bases, leaving a spacing of 15 bases between them. In the prospective study, participants were 18 to 89 years old, resided in fewer than 25 geographic areas of the United States, and were enrolled through a virtual design. To assign participants to cohorts, the prospective study relied on clinical history that participants themselves reported in a screening survey and a study questionnaire. Each participant in the prospective study had whole blood, serum and a nasopharyngeal or oropharyngeal swab collected by mobile phlebotomists. Prospective study participants could optionally give additional blood draws and questionnaires over an approximately 2-month period. Before DNA extraction, prospective study blood samples were shipped either frozen or at room temperature.

The V gene is TRBV4-3 and the J gene is TRBJ2-3, with TRBD2 as a weak D call on 5 bases. This clonotype originated in a woman younger than 35 with acute COVID-19. The sequenced sample was PBMCs or T cells enriched from blood (not recorded which). The CDR3 protein is CASSQDSGSYNTDTQYF. Here is the DNA: TGCGCCAGCAGCCAAGATTCGGGGTCTTATAACACAGATACGCAGTATTTT.